The clone carrying this TCR beta chain has a single count. This sample stems from a study of T cell changes during pregnancy in multiple sclerosis. Germline CDR1 is SNHLY and CDR2 is FYNNEI. CDR3 size: 15 residues. J gave up 2 bases and V 5 bases, and 6 bases lay outside the gene matches. Profiling relied on immunoSEQ multiplex PCR, and the TCRdb table lists in-frame clones only, not all of them. The table includes 55,000 to 70,000 clones, about 89% detected once. The sequence derives from a female donor with multiple sclerosis, enrolled in a pregnancy study. The chain uses TRBV2 and TRBJ2-7, with TRBD2 identical over 10 bases. The sequences come from peripheral blood, collected after pregnancy. The CDR3 region has the DNA TGTGCCAGCAGTAGGACTAGCGGCGGACCCTACGAGCAGTACTTC. It encodes CASSRTSGGPYEQYF. The variable domain in full, with the rest retrieved from reference TRBV2 and TRBJ2-7, is EPEVTQTPSHQVTQMGQEVILRCVPISNHLYFYWYRQILGQKVEFLVSFYNNEISEKSEIFDDQFSVERPDGSNFTLKIRSTKLEDSAMYFCASSRTSGGPYEQYFGPGTRLTVT.